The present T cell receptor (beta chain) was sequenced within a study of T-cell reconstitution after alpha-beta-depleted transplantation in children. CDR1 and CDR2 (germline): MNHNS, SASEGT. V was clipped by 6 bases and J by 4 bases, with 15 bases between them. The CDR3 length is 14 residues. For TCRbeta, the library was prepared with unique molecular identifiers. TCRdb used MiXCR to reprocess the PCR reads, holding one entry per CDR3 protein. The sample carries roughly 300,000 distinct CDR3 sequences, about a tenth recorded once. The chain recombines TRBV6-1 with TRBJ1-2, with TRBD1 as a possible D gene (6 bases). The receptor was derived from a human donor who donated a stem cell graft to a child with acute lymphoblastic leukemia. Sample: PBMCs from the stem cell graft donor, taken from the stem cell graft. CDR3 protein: CASSDRTASYGYTF. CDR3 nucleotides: TGTGCCAGCAGCGACCGGACAGCCTCCTATGGCTACACCTTC.